This entry concerns a single T cell receptor (beta chain). Authors' processing steps: Counts of nucleated cells, estimated from reference gene primer amplification, were obtained. This table comes from immunoSEQ multiplex PCR, and its TCRdb copy is limited to in-frame clones, with some not included. The V and J calls and clone size come from that table; D and trimming were worked out from the DNA. The data contain 20,000 to 25,000 clones, roughly four fifths of them singletons. This sample is drawn from a study of blood T cell repertoires in COVID-19. About the research overall: Donors in the United States, Italy and Spain gave samples during acute or convalescent COVID-19. Nucleic acid was either cDNA or gDNA, and it came from T cells, B-cell-depleted T cells, or PBMCs.

CDR1 is KGHSH and CDR2 is LQKENI in the germline V gene. Trimming took off 2 bases at V and 5 bases at J, with 13 bases between the two ends. This CDR3 comprises 14 residues. V is TRBV18 and J is TRBJ2-7; maybe TRBD2 (5 bases). Specimen: peripheral blood. The origin of this receptor is a human donor in a cohort sampled during active or convalescent COVID-19. This CDR3 is CASSPGRRYHEQYF. CDR3 bases: TGTGCCAGCTCACCAGGACGGAGGTACCACGAGCAGTACTTC.